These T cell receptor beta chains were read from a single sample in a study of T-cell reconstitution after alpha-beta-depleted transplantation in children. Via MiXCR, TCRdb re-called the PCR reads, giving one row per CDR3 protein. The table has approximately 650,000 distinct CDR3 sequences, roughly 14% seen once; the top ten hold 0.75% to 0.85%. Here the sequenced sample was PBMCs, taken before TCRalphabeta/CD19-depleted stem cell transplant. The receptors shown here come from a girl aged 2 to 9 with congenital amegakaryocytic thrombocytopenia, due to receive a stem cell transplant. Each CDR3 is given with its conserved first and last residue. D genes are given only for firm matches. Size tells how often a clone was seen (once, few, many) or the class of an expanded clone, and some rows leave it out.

CSALADPSTDTQYF,TGCAGTGCCCTAGCGGACCCTAGCACAGATACGCAGTATTTT,TRBV20-1,TRBD2,many,TRBJ2-3
CASSFEASGLYNEQFF,TGTGCCAGCAGTTTCGAGGCTAGCGGACTCTACAATGAGCAGTTCTTC,TRBV27,TRBD2,NA,TRBJ2-1
CASSRLGAQELGIQYF,TGTGCCAGCAGTCGCCTGGGGGCCCAGGAGTTAGGCATTCAGTACTTC,TRBV27,NA,many,TRBJ2-4
CSPYRGSGYTF,TGCAGCCCATACAGGGGAAGCGGCTACACCTTC,TRBV20-1,TRBD1,many,TRBJ1-2
CASSLLTSGTGELFF,TGTGCCAGCAGTTTGTTAACTAGCGGTACCGGGGAGCTGTTTTTT,TRBV12-3/TRBV12-4,TRBD2,few,TRBJ2-2
CASSAENQPQHF,TGTGCCAGCAGCGCGGAGAATCAGCCCCAGCATTTT,TRBV7-9,NA,few,TRBJ1-5
CASRLTPTGPDTQYF,TGTGCCAGCAGATTGACTCCTACGGGCCCAGATACGCAGTATTTT,TRBV12-3/TRBV12-4,NA,many,TRBJ2-3
CASSHRRTGAAYNEQFF,TGTGCCAGCAGCCATCGAAGGACAGGGGCCGCCTACAATGAGCAGTTCTTC,TRBV7-9,TRBD1,few,TRBJ2-1
CAISEYIGRLAGDNEQFF,TGTGCCATCAGTGAGTATATCGGGAGACTAGCGGGAGACAATGAGCAGTTCTTC,TRBV10-3,TRBD2,few,TRBJ2-1
CASSPPGALSYEQYF,TGTGCCAGCAGCCCCCCGGGGGCCCTCTCCTACGAGCAGTACTTC,TRBV6-1,NA,NA,TRBJ2-7
CASSLDRSNEQFF,TGTGCCAGCAGTTTAGACAGGTCCAATGAGCAGTTCTTC,TRBV11-2,NA,many,TRBJ2-1
CSVAPPTGEQYF,TGCAGCGTTGCGCCACCTACGGGGGAGCAGTACTTC,TRBV29-1,NA,many,TRBJ2-7
CASSSRTIPDFREQYF,TGCGCCAGCAGCTCTAGGACGATCCCGGATTTTCGCGAGCAGTACTTC,TRBV5-1,NA,NA,TRBJ2-7
CASTVSGAFYEQYF,TGTGCCAGCACTGTCTCGGGGGCCTTCTACGAGCAGTACTTC,TRBV28,NA,few,TRBJ2-7
CSAPPSGAYNEQFF,TGCAGTGCTCCCCCCTCGGGAGCCTACAATGAGCAGTTCTTC,TRBV20-1,NA,NA,TRBJ2-1
CASSLASGKTGELFF,TGCGCCAGCAGCTTAGCTAGCGGGAAGACCGGGGAGCTGTTTTTT,TRBV5-1,TRBD2,many,TRBJ2-2
CASSDPLMIYEQYF,TGTGCCAGCAGCGACCCTCTCATGATTTACGAGCAGTACTTC,TRBV12-3/TRBV12-4,NA,few,TRBJ2-7
CASGPTNEETQYF,TGTGCTAGTGGTCCCACCAATGAAGAGACCCAGTACTTC,TRBV12-5,NA,NA,TRBJ2-5
CASSLGETNYGYTF,TGTGCCAGCAGCTTAGGGGAGACTAACTATGGCTACACCTTC,TRBV7-2,NA,NA,TRBJ1-2
CASSLDQVTDTQYF,TGCGCCAGCAGCTTGGATCAGGTGACAGATACGCAGTATTTT,TRBV5-1,NA,NA,TRBJ2-3
CASTAGNGEQFF,TGTGCCAGCACAGCGGGTAATGGTGAGCAGTTCTTC,TRBV6-2/TRBV6-3,NA,many,TRBJ2-1
CASSTGLGRSEQFF,TGTGCCAGCAGTACCGGACTAGGGCGATCTGAGCAGTTCTTC,TRBV12-3/TRBV12-4,TRBD2,many,TRBJ2-1
CASRRFDGGTDEQFF,TGTGCCAGCAGACGCTTTGATGGCGGGACCGATGAGCAGTTCTTC,TRBV11-2,NA,many,TRBJ2-1
CASSQGTSLDTQYF,TGTGCCAGCAGCCAAGGAACTAGCCTCGATACGCAGTATTTT,TRBV4-2,NA,NA,TRBJ2-3
CASSQTSGGYEQYF,TGTGCCAGCAGCCAAACTAGCGGGGGCTACGAGCAGTACTTC,TRBV7-9,TRBD2,few,TRBJ2-7
CASSLEGQGTSGYTF,TGCGCCAGCAGCTTGGAGGGACAGGGAACCAGCGGCTACACCTTC,TRBV5-1,TRBD1,few,TRBJ1-2
CASSNLAGATKNIQYF,TGTGCCAGCAGTAATCTAGCGGGAGCGACCAAAAACATTCAGTACTTC,TRBV28,TRBD2,few,TRBJ2-4
CSVIFPGNTEAFF,TGCAGCGTTATCTTTCCGGGGAACACTGAAGCTTTCTTT,TRBV29-1,NA,many,TRBJ1-1
CASSPRASGNFYNEQFF,TGTGCCAGCAGCCCCAGAGCTAGCGGGAATTTTTACAATGAGCAGTTCTTC,TRBV7-2,TRBD2,many,TRBJ2-1
CASSSAPGDSYEQYF,TGCGCCAGCAGCTCCGCCCCGGGAGACTCCTACGAGCAGTACTTC,TRBV5-1,NA,few,TRBJ2-7
CASSPWAGSNANEQFF,TGTGCCAGCTCACCATGGGCGGGATCCAATGCCAATGAGCAGTTCTTC,TRBV18,NA,NA,TRBJ2-1
CASSDPGSALTNTGELFF,TGTGCCAGCAGCGATCCGGGGTCTGCACTAACGAACACCGGGGAGCTGTTTTTT,TRBV9,NA,many,TRBJ2-2
CASSFGLAGKYNEQFF,TGTGCCAGCAGCTTCGGTCTAGCGGGCAAATACAATGAGCAGTTCTTC,TRBV7-8,TRBD2,many,TRBJ2-1
CASRAQGFRGTDTQYF,TGTGCCAGCAGGGCCCAGGGGTTTCGGGGCACAGATACGCAGTATTTT,TRBV7-9,NA,NA,TRBJ2-3
CASNFGSSYNEQFF,TGTGCCAGCAATTTTGGGAGCTCCTACAATGAGCAGTTCTTC,TRBV21-1,NA,many,TRBJ2-1
CASSESRFQTDTQYF,TGCGCCAGCAGTGAGTCGAGATTCCAGACAGATACGCAGTATTTT,TRBV10-2,NA,many,TRBJ2-3
CSVGGSTGELFF,TGCAGCGTTGGGGGGAGCACCGGGGAGCTGTTTTTT,TRBV29-1,NA,many,TRBJ2-2
CASSETTGRSYEQYF,TGCGCCAGCAGTGAGACAACGGGGCGCTCCTACGAGCAGTACTTC,TRBV10-2,NA,many,TRBJ2-7
CASSYSPQERKTQYF,TGTGCCAGCAGTTACTCGCCTCAGGAGCGTAAGACCCAGTACTTC,TRBV6-5,NA,many,TRBJ2-5
CASSFSQVGYTF,TGTGCCAGCAGTTTTTCCCAGGTGGGCTACACCTTC,TRBV12-3/TRBV12-4,NA,many,TRBJ1-2
CASSPGQITYEQYF,TGCGCCAGCAGCCCGGGACAGATTACCTACGAGCAGTACTTC,TRBV5-1,TRBD1,NA,TRBJ2-7
CASSLVSGGPSYNEQFF,TGCGCCAGCAGCTTGGTTAGCGGGGGGCCCTCTTACAATGAGCAGTTCTTC,TRBV5-1,TRBD2,many,TRBJ2-1
CASSLFDGKSAKNIQYF,TGTGCCAGCAGCCTCTTTGACGGGAAGTCGGCCAAAAACATTCAGTACTTC,TRBV7-9,NA,few,TRBJ2-4
CASSSLGGVAYNEQFF,TGTGCCAGCAGTTCTCTGGGCGGGGTGGCCTACAATGAGCAGTTCTTC,TRBV27,NA,many,TRBJ2-1
CASSPHLGGQYF,TGTGCCAGCAGTCCACACCTCGGGGGGCAGTACTTC,TRBV27,NA,NA,TRBJ2-7
CASSGGRLAGARDTQYF,TGCGCCAGCAGTGGGGGTCGACTAGCGGGAGCAAGAGATACGCAGTATTTT,TRBV10-2,TRBD2,few,TRBJ2-3
CASSPVKGGSEQFF,TGTGCCAGCTCACCAGTAAAGGGAGGGTCTGAGCAGTTCTTC,TRBV18,TRBD2,few,TRBJ2-1
CASSQGPWGETQYF,TGCGCCAGCAGCCAGGGGCCTTGGGGAGAGACCCAGTACTTC,TRBV5-1,NA,NA,TRBJ2-5
CASSPRPGQAVNEQFF,TGTGCCAGCTCACCGCGACCGGGACAAGCAGTCAATGAGCAGTTCTTC,TRBV18,NA,many,TRBJ2-1
CASTPLAGADNEQFF,TGTGCCAGCACCCCTTTAGCGGGAGCCGACAATGAGCAGTTCTTC,TRBV6-4,TRBD2,many,TRBJ2-1
CASSSPFDTQYF,TGTGCCAGCAGCTCGCCGTTTGATACGCAGTATTTT,TRBV5-5,NA,few,TRBJ2-3
CAISEAGGRTGELFF,TGTGCCATCAGTGAAGCGGGAGGGAGGACCGGGGAGCTGTTTTTT,TRBV10-3,TRBD2,few,TRBJ2-2
CSARVLTSRSINEQFF,TGCAGTGCTAGAGTCCTGACTAGCAGGAGTATAAATGAGCAGTTCTTC,TRBV20-1,TRBD2,once,TRBJ2-1
CASSLGGKGAEAFF,TGTGCCAGCAGTTTAGGGGGGAAAGGTGCTGAAGCTTTCTTT,TRBV27,NA,NA,TRBJ1-1
CASSLGTDSAQETQYF,TGTGCCAGCAGCCTAGGTACGGACAGCGCCCAAGAGACCCAGTACTTC,TRBV7-9,NA,many,TRBJ2-5
CASTPTGGLYNEQFF,TGTGCCAGCACCCCGACGGGAGGGCTGTACAATGAGCAGTTCTTC,TRBV11-2,TRBD2,NA,TRBJ2-1
CASSLPGRQNTEAFF,TGCGCCAGCAGCTTGCCCGGTAGACAGAACACTGAAGCTTTCTTT,TRBV5-1,NA,few,TRBJ1-1
CASTRDYTGELFF,TGTGCCAGCACACGGGACTACACCGGGGAGCTGTTTTTT,TRBV6-5,NA,NA,TRBJ2-2